The 26 T cell receptor beta chains presented below share a single source sample, sequenced in a study of shared clonotypes between healthy human individuals. TCRdb's copy holds only in-frame clones and misses some; the assay was immunoSEQ multiplex PCR. The sample holds roughly 2,000,000 clones; about 93% are singletons and the top ten take 1.5% to 2%. Naive CD8 cells lacked CD45RO, underwent positive selection for CCR7 and left out terminally differentiated effector memory CD45RA+ cells. The sequencing sample was made of naive CD8+ T cells from PBMCs. The receptors here all came from a man between 18 and 35 years old in good health. Some clones in this sample may be carry-over from other donors' samples.

CDR3 nucleotide sequence: TGTGCCAGCAGCTTAGGTCTCAGGTCTCAAGAGACCCAGTACTTC. Translating it yields CASSLGLRSQETQYF. The rearrangement uses TRBV11-2 and TRBJ2-5; D gene uncertain. V was trimmed by 1 base and J by 2 bases, leaving 11 bases between them. The germline gives CDR1 SGHAT, CDR2 FQNNGV. CDR3 size: 15 residues. Full variable domain (outside the CDR3, taken from reference TRBV11-2 and TRBJ2-5): EAGVAQSPRYKIIEKRQSVAFWCNPISGHATLYWYQQILGQGPKLLIQFQNNGVVDDSQLPKDRFSAERLKGVDSTLKIQPAKLEDSAVYLCASSLGLRSQETQYFGPGTRLLVL.

The chain has TRBV19 and TRBJ1-5; D remains ambiguous. The V end lost 6 bases, the J end lost 4 bases, and 7 bases lay between the germline ends. Germline V lookup: CDR1 LNHDA, CDR2 SQIVND (reference sequence). CDR3 length: 12 residues. Written as DNA, the CDR3 is TGTGCCAGTAGCACCATTAATCAGCCCCAGCATTTT. The encoded protein is CASSTINQPQHF.

The rearrangement links TRBV7-9 to TRBJ2-7, with 9 nucleotides matching TRBD1. Trimming took 5 bases from V and 4 from J; bases not matched to a gene: 3. In germline, CDR1 is SEHNR, CDR2 FQNEAQ (reference sequence). The CDR3 covers 13 residues. The CDR3: CASSGDREYEQYF. The CDR3 DNA reads TGTGCCAGCAGCGGGGACAGGGAATACGAGCAGTACTTC. The variable domain in full, with the rest retrieved from reference TRBV7-9 and TRBJ2-7, is DTGVSQNPRHKITKRGQNVTFRCDPISEHNRLYWYRQTLGQGPEFLTYFQNEAQLEKSRLLSDRFSAERPKGSFSTLEIQRTEQGDSAMYLCASSGDREYEQYFGPGTRLTVT.

V and J are TRBV5-1 and TRBJ2-7, with 7 bases fitting TRBD2. There are 13 residues in the CDR3. Unmatched junction bases numbered 3, after V lost 4 bases and J lost 2 bases. Germline V lookup: CDR1 SGHRS, CDR2 YFSETQ. CDR3 region: CASSGTNPYEQYF. The CDR3 DNA reads TGCGCCAGCAGCGGGACTAACCCCTACGAGCAGTACTTC.

This clone was seen only once. The rearrangement joins TRBV28 to TRBJ1-4, with D perhaps TRBD1 (5 bases). CDR1 is MDHEN, CDR2 SYDVKM, per germline. Trimming left V 5 bases short and J 7 bases short, with 14 bases between. The CDR3 is 14 residues long. CDR3 DNA: TGTGCCAGCAGTATCCGGGACGTTCCTGAAAAACTGTTTTTT. It is translated as CASSIRDVPEKLFF.

This rearrangement joins TRBV7-2 to TRBJ1-1; D is possibly TRBD1 (5 bases). From germline, CDR1 is SGHTA and CDR2 FQGNSA. Trimming left V 1 base short and J 4 bases short, with 19 bases between. The CDR3 has 17 residues. CDR3 protein: CASSLGAAGRMGTEAFF. CDR3 nucleotide sequence: TGTGCCAGCAGCTTAGGCGCGGCAGGGAGGATGGGCACTGAAGCTTTCTTT.

This clone was detected once. The chain joins TRBV7-9 to TRBJ2-7, with 11 bases lining up with TRBD1. V shed 4 bases, J shed 3 bases, and the junction held 8 bases outside the gene matches. The CDR3 has 16 residues. Germline V gene data show CDR1 as SEHNR and CDR2 as FQNEAQ (reference sequence). CDR3 bases: TGTGCCAGCAGCTCATCTTGGGGGACAGGGGGCTACGAGCAGTACTTC. It specifies CASSSSWGTGGYEQYF.

The chain recombines TRBV29-1 with TRBJ1-2; tentative D call: TRBD1 (6 bases). V dropped 7 bases and J dropped 4 bases, with 13 bases sitting between them. CDR1 SQVTM and CDR2 ANQGSEA come from the germline V gene. This CDR3 spans 12 amino acids. The CDR3: CSATGTTYGYTF. CDR3 nucleotides: TGCAGCGCAACCGGGACAACCTATGGCTACACCTTC.

The rearrangement links TRBV28 to TRBJ2-5, with D possibly matching TRBD1 (5 bases). The V gene's germline CDR1 is MDHEN and CDR2 SYDVKM. Trimming left V 3 bases short and J 2 bases short, with 10 bases between. The length of the CDR3 is 14 residues. The chain's CDR3 is CASSLIQAQETQYF. CDR3 in DNA: TGTGCCAGCAGTTTGATACAGGCTCAAGAGACCCAGTACTTC.

The V call is TRBV13, the J call TRBJ2-1; TRBD2 is a possible D gene (6 bases). Trimming cost V 2 bases and J 0 bases, with 8 bases left between them. CDR3 size: 15 residues. Looked up from germline, CDR1 is PRHDT and CDR2 is FYEKMQ (reference sequence). The CDR3 coding sequence is TGTGCCAGCAGCTTACTAGCGATCTCCTACAATGAGCAGTTCTTC. This codes for CASSLLAISYNEQFF.

A note on this clone: Other DNA variants within this sample encode the same CDR3. This chain joins TRBV9 and TRBJ2-7, with TRBD2 matching 11 bases. The CDR3 has 15 residues. Looked up from germline, CDR1 is SGDLS and CDR2 is YYNGEE. Trimming cost V 4 bases and J 1 base; bases outside gene matches: 4. CDR3 in DNA: TGTGCCAGCAGCCCGGGACTAGCGGCTTCCTACGAGCAGTACTTC. The encoded protein is CASSPGLAASYEQYF.

This clone was seen a single time. The chain recombines TRBV27 with TRBJ2-7; TRBD1 matches at 8 bases. This CDR3 is 15 amino acids long. Germline CDR1 and CDR2: MNHEY and SMNVEV (reference sequence). J lost 2 bases, V lost 2 bases, and 5 bases had no gene match. CDR3 sequence (DNA): TGTGCCAGCAGTTTAAGGGCAGGGGGCACCTACGAGCAGTACTTC. It yields the protein CASSLRAGGTYEQYF.

The rearrangement links TRBV2 to TRBJ2-7; 8 positions match TRBD1. This CDR3 region has 15 residues. V shed 1 base, J shed 1 base, and the junction held 3 bases outside the gene matches. Germline CDR1 is SNHLY and CDR2 is FYNNEI. The CDR3 loop is CASSEGDRGSYEQYF. CDR3 DNA: TGTGCCAGCAGTGAAGGAGACAGGGGATCCTACGAGCAGTACTTC.

Note on this clone: The junction shows a germline mismatch at one end, possibly a read error. The genes are TRBV7-9 and TRBJ2-7; maybe TRBD2 (7 bases). The CDR3 runs 12 residues. Looked up from germline, CDR1 is SEHNR and CDR2 is FQNEAQ (reference sequence). CDR3 DNA sequence: TGTGCCAGCAGCTTAGCGGGGGGGCCCTGGGACTTC. It specifies CASSLAGGPWDF.

The chain joins TRBV27 to TRBJ1-5; 8 bases agree with TRBD1. Germline CDR1 and CDR2: MNHEY and SMNVEV (reference sequence). The V segment lost 1 base and the J segment 6 bases; nucleotides outside the gene matches: 8. This CDR3 spans 16 amino acids. This chain's CDR3 is CASSLWAGGRGQPQHF. Here the CDR3 DNA reads TGTGCCAGCAGTTTATGGGCAGGGGGCAGAGGTCAGCCCCAGCATTTT.

The chain links TRBV25-1 to TRBJ2-1; TRBD1 matches 9 bases. V shed 1 base, J shed 2 bases, and the junction held 3 bases outside the gene matches. In germline, CDR1 is MGHDK, CDR2 SYGVNS. The CDR3 is 16 amino acids. The CDR3 reads CASSEFRDRAYNEQFF. CDR3 nucleotides: TGTGCCAGCAGTGAATTCCGGGACAGGGCCTACAATGAGCAGTTCTTC.

As for this clone: This sample includes further DNA sequences coding for the same CDR3. The chain recombines TRBV5-1 with TRBJ1-1; 9 bases align to TRBD1. This CDR3 region has 16 residues. Germline trimming cut 0 bases from V and 1 base from J; bases unmatched to any gene: 4. Germline V gives CDR1 SGHRS, CDR2 YFSETQ. The chain's CDR3 is CASSLVGQGPNTEAFF. Written as DNA, the CDR3 is TGCGCCAGCAGCTTGGTGGGACAGGGACCGAACACTGAAGCTTTCTTT. The full variable domain, with the rest looked up from reference TRBV5-1 and TRBJ1-1, is KAGVTQTPRYLIKTRGQQVTLSCSPISGHRSVSWYQQTPGQGLQFLFEYFSETQRNKGNFPGRFSGRQFSNSRSEMNVSTLELGDSALYLCASSLVGQGPNTEAFFGQGTRLTVV.

Points on this clone: Other nucleotide sequences in the sample specify the same CDR3. V and J are TRBV11-2 and TRBJ2-1; D is unresolved. V was trimmed by 4 bases and J by 7 bases, leaving 8 bases between them. This CDR3 has 12 amino acids. From germline, CDR1 is SGHAT and CDR2 FQNNGV. CDR3 sequence reads: CASSSQGNEQFF. CDR3 nucleotides: TGTGCCAGCAGCTCGCAAGGAAATGAGCAGTTCTTC. The full variable domain, rest sourced from reference TRBV11-2 and TRBJ2-1, is EAGVAQSPRYKIIEKRQSVAFWCNPISGHATLYWYQQILGQGPKLLIQFQNNGVVDDSQLPKDRFSAERLKGVDSTLKIQPAKLEDSAVYLCASSSQGNEQFFGPGTRLTVL.

This rearrangement joins TRBV28 to TRBJ2-2; 10 positions agree with TRBD1. This CDR3 is built from 15 residues. Looked up from germline, CDR1 is MDHEN and CDR2 is SYDVKM. The J segment lost 5 bases and the V segment lost 6 bases, leaving 6 bases of the junction unmatched. The CDR3 loop is CASRTGGWGTGELFF. CDR3 DNA sequence: TGTGCCAGCAGGACAGGGGGCTGGGGGACCGGGGAGCTGTTTTTT.

The rearrangement joins TRBV10-3 to TRBJ2-3; D may be TRBD1 (6 bases). Germline CDR1 reads ENHRY; CDR2 reads SYGVKD. Trimming removed 2 bases from V and 6 bases from J, with 18 bases in between. This CDR3 has 16 residues. Here the CDR3 DNA reads TGTGCCATCAGTGAGCCAAACAGGGACCTGAGGGATACGCAGTATTTT. Its protein product is CAISEPNRDLRDTQYF.

The CDR3 DNA is TGTGCCAGCAGTCCTTGGACAGGGAAAAACATTCAGTACTTC. Its protein product is CASSPWTGKNIQYF. The genes are TRBV28 and TRBJ2-4, with 8 bases identical to TRBD1. V was pared by 5 bases and J by 4 bases, with 4 bases of the junction left unmatched. CDR1 is MDHEN, CDR2 SYDVKM, per germline. The CDR3 covers 14 residues.

The genes are TRBV13 and TRBJ2-3; D may be TRBD1 or TRBD2 (5 bases each). CDR1 is PRHDT and CDR2 is FYEKMQ in the germline V gene (reference sequence). The CDR3 consists of 16 residues. Trimming left V 4 bases short and J 4 bases short, with 18 bases between. CDR3 nucleotide sequence: TGTGCCAGCAGCTCCCGGGGCGTTGAAGGGTCAGATACGCAGTATTTT. Its translation is CASSSRGVEGSDTQYF. The whole variable domain, filled in from reference TRBV13 and TRBJ2-3, reads AAGVIQSPRHLIKEKRETATLKCYPIPRHDTVYWYQQGPGQDPQFLISFYEKMQSDKGSIPDRFSAQQFSDYHSELNMSSLELGDSALYFCASSSRGVEGSDTQYFGPGTRLTVL.

The J gene is TRBJ2-7, the V gene TRBV13; tentatively, D is TRBD1 (6 bases). The V and J ends lost 0 bases and 5 bases respectively, with 17 bases between them. Per the germline V gene, CDR1 is PRHDT and CDR2 is FYEKMQ (reference sequence). The length of the CDR3 is 16 residues. CDR3 coding DNA: TGTGCCAGCAGCTTAGGCGGCCAGGGGAGAGTTGACGAGCAGTACTTC. This sequence encodes CASSLGGQGRVDEQYF.

The chain has TRBV2 and TRBJ1-5; weak D call: TRBD1 (5 bases). V lost 4 bases and J lost 1, with 8 bases in between. The CDR3 length is 14 residues. The germline gives CDR1 SNHLY, CDR2 FYNNEI. CDR3 DNA: TGTGCCAGCAGTGCGAGGGGAAGCAATCAGCCCCAGCATTTT. Its translation: CASSARGSNQPQHF. The full variable domain, rest sourced from reference TRBV2 and TRBJ1-5, is EPEVTQTPSHQVTQMGQEVILRCVPISNHLYFYWYRQILGQKVEFLVSFYNNEISEKSEIFDDQFSVERPDGSNFTLKIRSTKLEDSAMYFCASSARGSNQPQHFGDGTRLSIL.

The V gene is TRBV4-1, the J gene TRBJ2-3, with D unclear. The V gene lost 0 bases and the J gene lost 5 bases, with 9 bases spanning the gap. The germline V gene has CDR1 MGHRA and CDR2 YSYEKL. There are 14 residues in the CDR3. The CDR3 DNA sequence: TGCGCCAGCAGCCAAGATCTAGGGATAGATACGCAGTATTTT. Translated: CASSQDLGIDTQYF.

A note on this clone: Other DNA sequences from this sample encode an identical CDR3 as well. The chain is built from TRBV7-9 and TRBJ2-5; 8 bases fit TRBD2. The V gene end was trimmed by 2 bases and the J gene end by 5 bases; junction bases not matched to a gene: 4. This CDR3 contains 14 residues. CDR1 and CDR2 from the germline V gene are SEHNR and FQNEAQ (reference sequence). CDR3 sequence: CASSLREGGETQYF. In DNA form, the CDR3 reads TGTGCCAGCAGCTTACGGGAGGGTGGGGAGACCCAGTACTTC.